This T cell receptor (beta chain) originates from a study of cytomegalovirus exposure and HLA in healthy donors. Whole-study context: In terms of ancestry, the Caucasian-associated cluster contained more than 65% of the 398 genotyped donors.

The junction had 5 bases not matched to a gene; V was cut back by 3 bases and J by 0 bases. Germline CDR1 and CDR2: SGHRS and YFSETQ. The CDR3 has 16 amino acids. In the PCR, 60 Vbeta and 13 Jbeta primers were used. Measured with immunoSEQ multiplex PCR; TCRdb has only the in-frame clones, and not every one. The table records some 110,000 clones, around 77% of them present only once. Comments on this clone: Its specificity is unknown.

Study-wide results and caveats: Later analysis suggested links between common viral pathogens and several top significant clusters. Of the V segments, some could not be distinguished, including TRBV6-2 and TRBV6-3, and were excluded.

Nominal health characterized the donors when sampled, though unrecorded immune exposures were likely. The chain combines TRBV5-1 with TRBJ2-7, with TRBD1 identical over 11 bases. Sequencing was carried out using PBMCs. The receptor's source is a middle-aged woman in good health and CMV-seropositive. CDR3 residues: CASSSRDRGSSYEQYF. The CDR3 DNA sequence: TGCGCCAGCAGCTCCCGGGACAGGGGGAGCTCCTACGAGCAGTACTTC.